The entry that follows covers one TCR beta chain sequence. Its cognate antigen is unknown. This CDR3 is built from 17 residues. CDR1 SGHRS and CDR2 YFSETQ come from the germline V gene. Trimming left V 2 bases short and J 1 base short, with 18 bases between. The data are from a study of shared clonotypes between healthy human individuals. Sequencing used immunoSEQ multiplex PCR; TCRdb keeps in-frame clones, though not all of them. The sample records a few million clones, more than 80% being singletons. Study findings and constraints: Blood alone was sampled, and tissue repertoires likely differ.

The sequence derives from a man between 18 and 35 years old in good health. The genes are TRBV5-1 and TRBJ1-1; no reliable D call. Sequenced: naive CD4+ T cells sorted from blood. Subset given: CD45RA+ positively selected. The CDR3 here is CASSLTTKAVTNTEAFF. The DNA for the CDR3 is TGCGCCAGCAGCTTAACGACTAAGGCGGTTACGAACACTGAAGCTTTCTTT.